This note documents a single TCR beta chain sequence. This CDR3 is also generated by other DNA sequences in the sample. What went into each PCR as a spike was synthetic TCR analog templates. Repertoires were generated with immunoSEQ multiplex PCR, while TCRdb's copy carries only in-frame clones and drops some. The sample holds roughly 51,000 clones, approximately 79% seen once. This sample was included in a study of PD-L1 blockade in urothelial cancer. Background on the study: In the patient group, most of the roughly 30 were males with bladder-origin urothelial cancer. After treatment start, blood was analyzed at 3 weeks (second dose) and at 6 weeks.

Time point described: pretreatment peripheral blood. The CDR3 consists of 14 residues. Deletions cut 5 bases from V and 1 base from J, with 8 bases between. The V gene's germline CDR1 is SGHAT and CDR2 FQNNGV. The sequence came from a man in his 70s with urothelial cancer. Sequencing was performed on PBMCs, taken around atezolizumab (anti-PD-L1) treatment. The rearrangement joins TRBV11-2 to TRBJ2-2, with TRBD1 as a possible D gene (5 bases). The CDR3 bases are TGTGCCAGCAGCAGAAGGGGGAACACCGGGGAGCTGTTTTTT. Its protein product is CASSRRGNTGELFF. Filled out from reference TRBV11-2 and TRBJ2-2, the complete variable domain reads EAGVAQSPRYKIIEKRQSVAFWCNPISGHATLYWYQQILGQGPKLLIQFQNNGVVDDSQLPKDRFSAERLKGVDSTLKIQPAKLEDSAVYLCASSRRGNTGELFFGEGSRLTVL.